Below, one T cell receptor beta chain is given with its context. Each donor supplied approximately 10 milliliters of peripheral blood. A second about 6 to 12 cycle PCR used barcoded and J-beta primers. One entry per CDR3 protein results from TCRdb running MiXCR on the 5' RACE reads. Among roughly 1,700,000 distinct CDR3 sequences listed, over 25% were seen once. This entry comes from a study of blood T cells in healthy people across ages. About the research overall: About one barcoded beta molecule was captured per two T cells (by template switching).

The CDR3 loop spans 13 amino acids. V was clipped by 1 base and J by 6 bases, with 10 bases between them. Germline CDR1 reads SGHVS; CDR2 reads FQNEAQ. The genes are TRBV7-8 and TRBJ2-7; D gene ambiguous. The sequence was collected from a woman aged 30 to 39 in good health. Sequencing used blood. In DNA, the CDR3 is TGTGCCAGCAGCTTAGTGGTCAGTTTCGAGCAGTACTTC. The encoded protein is CASSLVVSFEQYF.